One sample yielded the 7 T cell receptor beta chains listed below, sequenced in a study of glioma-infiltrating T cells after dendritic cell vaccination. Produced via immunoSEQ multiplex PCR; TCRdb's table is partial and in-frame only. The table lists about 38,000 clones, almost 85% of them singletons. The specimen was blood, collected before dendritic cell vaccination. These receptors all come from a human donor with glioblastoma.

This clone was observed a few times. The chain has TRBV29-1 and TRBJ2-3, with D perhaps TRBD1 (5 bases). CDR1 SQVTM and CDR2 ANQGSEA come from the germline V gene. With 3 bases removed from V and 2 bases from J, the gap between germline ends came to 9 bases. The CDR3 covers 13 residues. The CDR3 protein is CSVEAGNTDTQYF. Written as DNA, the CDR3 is TGCAGCGTTGAGGCAGGGAACACAGATACGCAGTATTTT.

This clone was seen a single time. The DNA for the CDR3 is TGTGCCAGCAGCTTAGTTGGGACTAGCGGGGGGGCCCAAGAGACCCAGTACTTC. This sequence encodes CASSLVGTSGGAQETQYF. V usage is TRBV7-2 and J usage is TRBJ2-5; 16 bases align to TRBD2. V dropped 1 base and J dropped 1; count of bases not matched to a gene: 3. The germline CDR1 and CDR2 sequences are SGHTA and FQGNSA. The length of the CDR3 is 18 residues. The complete variable domain, with remaining parts taken from reference TRBV7-2 and TRBJ2-5, reads GAGVSQSPSNKVTEKGKDVELRCDPISGHTALYWYRQSLGQGLEFLIYFQGNSAPDKSGLPSDRFSAERTGGSVSTLTIQRTQQEDSAVYLCASSLVGTSGGAQETQYFGPGTRLLVL.

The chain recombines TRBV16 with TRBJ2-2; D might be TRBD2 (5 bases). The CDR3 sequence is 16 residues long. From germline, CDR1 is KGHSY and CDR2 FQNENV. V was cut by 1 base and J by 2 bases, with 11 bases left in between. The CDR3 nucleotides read TGTGCCAGCAGCCAATTCCAGCGGCCCAACACCGGGGAGCTGTTTTTT. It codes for CASSQFQRPNTGELFF.

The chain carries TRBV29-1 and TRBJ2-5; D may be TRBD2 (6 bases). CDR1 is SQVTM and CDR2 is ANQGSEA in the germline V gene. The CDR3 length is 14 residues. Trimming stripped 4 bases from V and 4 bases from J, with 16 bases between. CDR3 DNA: TGCAGCGTTGTAGGGCTAGCGTTAGGAGAGACCCAGTACTTC. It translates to CSVVGLALGETQYF.

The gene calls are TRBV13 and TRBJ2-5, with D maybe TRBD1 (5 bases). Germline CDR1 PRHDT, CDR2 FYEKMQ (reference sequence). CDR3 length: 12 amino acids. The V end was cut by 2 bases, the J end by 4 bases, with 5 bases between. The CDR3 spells CASSLRGETQYF. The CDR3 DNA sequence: TGTGCCAGCAGCTTAAGGGGAGAGACCCAGTACTTC.

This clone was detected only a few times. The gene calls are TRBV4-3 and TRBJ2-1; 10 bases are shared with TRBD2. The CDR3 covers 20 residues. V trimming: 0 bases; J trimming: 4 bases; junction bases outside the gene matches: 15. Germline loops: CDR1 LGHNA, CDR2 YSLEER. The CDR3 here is CASSQETLAGAIGGYNEQFF. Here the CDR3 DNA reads TGCGCCAGCAGCCAAGAGACCCTAGCGGGGGCTATCGGGGGGTACAATGAGCAGTTCTTC.

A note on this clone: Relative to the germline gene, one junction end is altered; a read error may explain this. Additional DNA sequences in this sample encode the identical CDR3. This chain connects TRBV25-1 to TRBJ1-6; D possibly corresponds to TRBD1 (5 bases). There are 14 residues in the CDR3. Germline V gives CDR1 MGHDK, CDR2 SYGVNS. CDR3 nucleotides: TGTGCCAGCGGGGGTGGGGGGTCTAATTCCCCCCTCCACTTT. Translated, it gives CASGGGGSNSPLHF.